Sequencing of this TCR beta chain was carried out in a study of T cells after yellow fever vaccination. This clonotype was detected ten times or more. One entry per CDR3 protein results from TCRdb running MiXCR on the 5' RACE reads. The table lists around 100,000 distinct CDR3 sequences, more than 7.5% of them singletons, with approximately 24% in the top ten. V was shortened by 5 bases and J by 0 bases, with 14 bases between the two germline ends. The CDR3 length is 15 residues. Germline V CDR1 and CDR2: MNHEY, SVGAGI. The TCR was taken from a man aged 25 to 40 who received the YFV17D yellow fever vaccine. This sequence joins TRBV6-5 and TRBJ2-7; D may be TRBD2 (6 bases). The material sequenced was CD8+ T cells sorted from PBMCs, taken 45 days after the yellow fever booster vaccination. The CDR3 here is CASSPSGDYSYEQYF. CDR3 nucleotide sequence: TGTGCCAGCAGTCCCTCGGGGGATTACTCCTACGAGCAGTACTTC.